This T cell receptor beta chain was sequenced in a study of T cells after yellow fever vaccination. CDR1 is LNHDA, CDR2 SQIVND, per germline (reference sequence). V lost 5 bases to trimming and J lost 1 base, with 11 bases between them. This CDR3 has 14 amino acids. TCRdb re-derived calls from the 5' RACE reads in MiXCR, one entry per CDR3 protein. The sample has roughly 190,000 distinct CDR3 sequences, roughly 11% seen once. This clonotype was detected a few times. The antigen is unknown. Notes on the study in general: Researchers noted that a small share of clonotypes showed up in both CD4 and CD8 compartments. Once the booster was given, most primary-vaccination clones reappeared, at approximately 97% for CD4 and over 85% for CD8.

Sequencing used CD8+ T cells sorted from PBMCs, obtained 15 days after the yellow fever booster vaccination. The chain uses TRBV19 and TRBJ2-5; no clear D. The source of this sequence is a man aged 18 to 29 who received the YFV17D yellow fever vaccine. CDR3 sequence reads: CASSLLGFQETQYF. The CDR3 region has the DNA TGTGCCAGTAGTTTGCTGGGCTTCCAAGAGACCCAGTACTTC.